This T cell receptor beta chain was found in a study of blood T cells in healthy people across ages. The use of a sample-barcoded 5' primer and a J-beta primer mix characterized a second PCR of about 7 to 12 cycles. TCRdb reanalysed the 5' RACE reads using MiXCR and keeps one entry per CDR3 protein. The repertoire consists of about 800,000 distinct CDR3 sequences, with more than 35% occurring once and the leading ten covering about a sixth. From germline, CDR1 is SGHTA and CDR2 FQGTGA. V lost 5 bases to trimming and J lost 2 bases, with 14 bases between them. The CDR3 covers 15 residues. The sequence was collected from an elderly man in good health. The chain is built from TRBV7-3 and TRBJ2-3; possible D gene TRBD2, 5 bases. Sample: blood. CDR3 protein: CASSPGNGHTDTQYF. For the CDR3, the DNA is TGTGCCAGCAGCCCCGGGAACGGCCACACAGATACGCAGTATTTT.